The clone carrying this T cell receptor beta chain was counted once. This entry is derived from a study of blood T cell repertoires in COVID-19. Study-wide background: Acute-phase and convalescent COVID-19 samples originated in the United States, Italy and Spain.

As processed by the authors: Researchers report that nucleated cell counts were estimated from reference gene primer amplification. The repertoire was sequenced with immunoSEQ multiplex PCR; TCRdb's copy has only in-frame clones and lacks some. That table furnishes V, J and clone size, whereas the DNA furnished D and trimming. There are roughly 72,000 clones in the sample; around 74% occur only once, and about 5.4% lies in the top ten. Sequenced: peripheral blood. The clonotype comes from a woman aged 80 or over with active or convalescent COVID-19.

CDR3 sequence reads: CASSLGLRQEDVQYF. CDR3 DNA sequence: TGTGCCAGCAGCTTAGGTTTACGACAGGAAGACGTTCAGTACTTC. This chain connects TRBV7-9 to TRBJ2-4; D is possibly TRBD1 (6 bases). From germline, CDR1 is SEHNR and CDR2 FQNEAQ (reference sequence). The CDR3 totals 15 residues. V was cut by 1 base and J by 11 bases, with 18 bases left in between.